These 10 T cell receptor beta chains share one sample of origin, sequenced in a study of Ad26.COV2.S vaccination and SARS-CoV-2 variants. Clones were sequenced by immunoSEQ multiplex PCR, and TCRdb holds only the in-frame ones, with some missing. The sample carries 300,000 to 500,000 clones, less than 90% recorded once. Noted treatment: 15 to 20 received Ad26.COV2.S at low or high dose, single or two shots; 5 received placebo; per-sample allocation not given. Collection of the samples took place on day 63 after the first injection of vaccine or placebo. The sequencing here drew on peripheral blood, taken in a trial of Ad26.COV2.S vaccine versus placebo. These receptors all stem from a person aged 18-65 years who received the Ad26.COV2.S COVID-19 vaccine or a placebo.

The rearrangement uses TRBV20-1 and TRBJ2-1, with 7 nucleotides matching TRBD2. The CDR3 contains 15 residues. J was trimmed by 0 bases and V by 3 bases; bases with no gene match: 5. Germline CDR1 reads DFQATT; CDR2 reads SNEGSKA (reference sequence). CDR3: CSASPSGSSYNEQFF. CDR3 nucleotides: TGCAGTGCTAGTCCTAGCGGTAGCTCCTACAATGAGCAGTTCTTC.

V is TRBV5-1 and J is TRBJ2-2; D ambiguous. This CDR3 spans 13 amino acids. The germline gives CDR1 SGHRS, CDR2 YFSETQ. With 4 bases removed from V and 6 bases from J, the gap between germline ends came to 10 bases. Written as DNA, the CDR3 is TGCGCCAGCAGCCCCGGTGGGGCCGGGGAGCTGTTTTTT. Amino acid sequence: CASSPGGAGELFF.

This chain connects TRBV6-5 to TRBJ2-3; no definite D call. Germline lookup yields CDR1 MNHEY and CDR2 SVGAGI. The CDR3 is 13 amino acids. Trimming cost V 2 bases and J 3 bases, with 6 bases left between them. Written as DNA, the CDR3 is TGTGCCAGCAGTTACGGACGGACAGATACGCAGTATTTT. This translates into CASSYGRTDTQYF.

This CDR3 reads CASSLVGASSGNTIYF. For the CDR3, the DNA is TGTGCCAGCAGCTTAGTGGGGGCAAGCTCTGGAAACACCATATATTTT. This chain joins TRBV7-2 and TRBJ1-3; D is possibly TRBD1 (6 bases). CDR1 and CDR2 (germline): SGHTA, FQGNSA. The CDR3 sequence is 16 residues long. V lost 1 base, J lost 0 bases, and 10 bases lay in between.

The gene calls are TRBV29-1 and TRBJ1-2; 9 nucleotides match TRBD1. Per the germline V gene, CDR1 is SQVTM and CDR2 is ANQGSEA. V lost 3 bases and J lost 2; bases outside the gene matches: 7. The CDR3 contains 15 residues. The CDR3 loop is CSVDGGQGWNYGYTF. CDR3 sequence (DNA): TGCAGCGTTGATGGCGGACAGGGGTGGAACTATGGCTACACCTTC.

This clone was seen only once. The CDR3 is CASKTDGGANTGELFF. CDR3 sequence (DNA): TGTGCCAGCAAAACGGACGGGGGCGCGAACACCGGGGAGCTGTTTTTT. The chain combines TRBV7-2 with TRBJ2-2, with D perhaps being TRBD1 or TRBD2 (6 bases each). V dropped 7 bases and J dropped 0 bases, with 15 bases sitting between them. Germline V gene lookup returns CDR1 SGHTA and CDR2 FQGNSA. This CDR3 has 16 residues.

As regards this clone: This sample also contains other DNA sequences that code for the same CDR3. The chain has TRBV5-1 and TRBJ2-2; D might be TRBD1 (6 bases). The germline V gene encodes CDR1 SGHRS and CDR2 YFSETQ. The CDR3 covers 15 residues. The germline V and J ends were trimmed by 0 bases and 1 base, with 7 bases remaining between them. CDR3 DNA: TGCGCCAGCAGCTTGGAGGGACAGAACACCGGGGAGCTGTTTTTT. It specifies CASSLEGQNTGELFF.

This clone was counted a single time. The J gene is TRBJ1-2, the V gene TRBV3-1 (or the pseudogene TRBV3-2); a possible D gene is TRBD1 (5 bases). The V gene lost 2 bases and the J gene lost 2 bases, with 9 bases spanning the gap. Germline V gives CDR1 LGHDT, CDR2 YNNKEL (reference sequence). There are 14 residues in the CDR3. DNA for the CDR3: TGTGCCAGCAGCCAACGGGACGGGAACTATGGCTACACCTTC. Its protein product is CASSQRDGNYGYTF.

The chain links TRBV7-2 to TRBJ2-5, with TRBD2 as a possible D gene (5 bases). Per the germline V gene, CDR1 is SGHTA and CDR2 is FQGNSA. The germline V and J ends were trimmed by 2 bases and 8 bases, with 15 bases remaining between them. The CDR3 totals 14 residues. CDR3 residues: CASSLWTGSGTQYF. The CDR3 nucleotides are TGTGCCAGCAGCTTATGGACTGGTTCAGGAACCCAGTACTTC. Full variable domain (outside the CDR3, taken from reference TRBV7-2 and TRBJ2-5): GAGVSQSPSNKVTEKGKDVELRCDPISGHTALYWYRQSLGQGLEFLIYFQGNSAPDKSGLPSDRFSAERTGGSVSTLTIQRTQQEDSAVYLCASSLWTGSGTQYFGPGTRLLVL.

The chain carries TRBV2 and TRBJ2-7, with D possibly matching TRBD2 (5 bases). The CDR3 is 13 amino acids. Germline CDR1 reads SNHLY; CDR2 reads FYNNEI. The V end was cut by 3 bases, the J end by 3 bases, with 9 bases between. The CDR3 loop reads CASSEDSSYEQYF. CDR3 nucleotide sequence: TGTGCCAGCAGTGAGGACTCAAGCTACGAGCAGTACTTC.